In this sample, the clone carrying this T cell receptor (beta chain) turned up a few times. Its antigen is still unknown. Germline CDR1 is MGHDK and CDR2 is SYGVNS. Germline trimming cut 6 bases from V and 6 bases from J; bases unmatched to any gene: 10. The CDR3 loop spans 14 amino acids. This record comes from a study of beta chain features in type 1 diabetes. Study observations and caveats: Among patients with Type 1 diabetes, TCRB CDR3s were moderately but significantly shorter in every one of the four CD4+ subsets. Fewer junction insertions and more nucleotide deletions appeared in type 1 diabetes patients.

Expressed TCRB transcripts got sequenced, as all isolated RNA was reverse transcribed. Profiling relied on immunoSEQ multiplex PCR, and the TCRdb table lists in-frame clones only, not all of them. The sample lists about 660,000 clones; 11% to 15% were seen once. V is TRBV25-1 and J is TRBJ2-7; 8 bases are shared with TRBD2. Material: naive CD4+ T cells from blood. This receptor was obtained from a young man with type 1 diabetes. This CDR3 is CASRPGGLGGEQYF. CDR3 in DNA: TGTGCCAGCAGGCCGGGAGGGCTCGGGGGCGAGCAGTACTTC.